This record concerns one T cell receptor beta chain sequence. The data were obtained in a study of shared clonotypes between healthy human individuals. Only in-frame clones appear in the TCRdb table, and some are missing; sequencing was by immunoSEQ multiplex PCR. The data show over a million clones, approximately 76% seen once. This CDR3 contains 13 residues. CDR1 is SNHLY and CDR2 is FYNNEI in the germline V gene. V dropped 8 bases and J dropped 2 bases, with 12 bases sitting between them. Sample: memory CD4+ T cells sorted from blood. Subset indicated: CD45RA-negative fraction. The receptor was derived from a man between 18 and 35 years old in good health. The rearrangement links TRBV2 to TRBJ1-1; D remains unclear. This CDR3 is CASSQEDNTEAFF. The CDR3, as DNA: TGTGCCAGCTCTCAGGAGGATAACACTGAAGCTTTCTTT.